This T cell receptor (beta chain) appears in the sequencing data of a study of blood T cell repertoires in COVID-19. Some clones are missing from TCRdb's copy, which holds only in-frame ones; the method was immunoSEQ multiplex PCR. The top ten clones hold around 2% of a sample with approximately 240,000 clones, 90% to 95% of them seen once. Sample: PBMCs or T cells enriched from blood (not recorded which). The receptor's source is a woman in her late teens or twenties who had recovered from COVID-19.

The CDR3 here is CASSPSTGQGFHNYGYTF. CDR3 DNA sequence: TGTGCCAGCAGCCCCAGCACGGGACAGGGGTTTCATAACTATGGCTACACCTTC. This chain links TRBV11-2 with TRBJ1-2; 10 bases map to TRBD1. The CDR3 runs to 18 residues. Unmatched junction bases numbered 13, after V lost 5 bases and J lost 1 base. Germline V gene lookup returns CDR1 SGHAT and CDR2 FQNNGV. The whole variable domain, filled in from reference TRBV11-2 and TRBJ1-2, reads EAGVAQSPRYKIIEKRQSVAFWCNPISGHATLYWYQQILGQGPKLLIQFQNNGVVDDSQLPKDRFSAERLKGVDSTLKIQPAKLEDSAVYLCASSPSTGQGFHNYGYTFGSGTRLTVV.